One sample yielded the 6 T cell receptor beta chains listed below, sequenced in a study of shared T cell receptors in the human thymus (dated by TCRdb to about 2021). Library preparation used the immunoSEQ multiplex PCR assay. TCRdb obtained this table from immuneACCESS and retained in-frame rearrangements with V and J assigned. These tables miss some clones; where compared with another copy, unresolved V genes account for less than half of the shortfall, and the remainder is unexplained. The sample contains hundreds of thousands of clones, roughly 86% of them found a single time. The ten largest clones take up over 0.008% of the sample. The same data also went into a second study, on human thymus T cells.

The sequenced sample was thymocytes. Every receptor here comes from a boy younger than two with a congenital heart defect. Donor details come from another sample of the same person, matched by shared clones.

The chain recombines TRBV9 with TRBJ2-7; tentative D call: TRBD2 (5 bases). V lost 0 bases to trimming and J lost 5 bases, with 15 bases between them. The CDR3 is made up of 15 amino acids. From germline, CDR1 is SGDLS and CDR2 YYNGEE. Written as DNA, the CDR3 is TGTGCCAGCAGCGTAGGGCTTCGGGGTGCCGACGAGCAGTACTTC. Translated: CASSVGLRGADEQYF.

The rearrangement joins TRBV28 to TRBJ1-2; 7 nucleotides align to TRBD1. CDR1 and CDR2 from the germline V gene are MDHEN and SYDVKM. V dropped 3 bases and J dropped 8; count of bases not matched to a gene: 12. This CDR3 has 15 amino acids. This chain's CDR3 is CASSFSLPDREGYTF. CDR3 sequence (DNA): TGTGCCAGCAGTTTCTCCCTCCCTGACAGGGAAGGCTACACCTTC.

V and J are TRBV27 and TRBJ2-6, with D possibly being TRBD1 (5 bases). The V gene's germline CDR1 is MNHEY and CDR2 SMNVEV (reference sequence). Trimming removed 4 bases at V and 1 base at J, with 14 bases between. The CDR3 length is 17 residues. The DNA for the CDR3 is TGTGCCAGCAGTTCCGAGATTACAGGATCTGGGGCCAACGTCCTGACTTTC. Encoded protein: CASSSEITGSGANVLTF.

The rearrangement links TRBV6-6 to TRBJ2-1; D is possibly TRBD1 (5 bases). V was clipped by 0 bases and J by 7 bases, with 7 bases between them. Germline CDR1 MNHNY, CDR2 SVGAGI (reference sequence). This CDR3 contains 13 residues. The CDR3 sequence: CASSYSRGNEQFF. The CDR3 DNA sequence: TGTGCCAGCAGTTACTCTAGGGGAAATGAGCAGTTCTTC.

This clone turned up a few times. The chain carries TRBV25-1 and TRBJ1-2, with 7 positions matching TRBD1. The junction had 8 bases not matched to a gene; V was cut back by 4 bases and J by 3 bases. From germline, CDR1 is MGHDK and CDR2 SYGVNS. CDR3 size: 15 residues. This CDR3 is CASSGQGHWDYGYTF. The CDR3 DNA follows: TGTGCCAGCAGTGGACAGGGCCATTGGGACTATGGCTACACCTTC.

The genes are TRBV9 and TRBJ1-3, with TRBD1 matching 7 bases. The CDR3 totals 14 residues. V trimming: 4 bases; J trimming: 3 bases; junction bases outside the gene matches: 4. Looked up from germline, CDR1 is SGDLS and CDR2 is YYNGEE. The DNA for the CDR3 is TGTGCCAGCAGCCCTAACAGGGGTGGAAACACCATATATTTT. This encodes CASSPNRGGNTIYF.